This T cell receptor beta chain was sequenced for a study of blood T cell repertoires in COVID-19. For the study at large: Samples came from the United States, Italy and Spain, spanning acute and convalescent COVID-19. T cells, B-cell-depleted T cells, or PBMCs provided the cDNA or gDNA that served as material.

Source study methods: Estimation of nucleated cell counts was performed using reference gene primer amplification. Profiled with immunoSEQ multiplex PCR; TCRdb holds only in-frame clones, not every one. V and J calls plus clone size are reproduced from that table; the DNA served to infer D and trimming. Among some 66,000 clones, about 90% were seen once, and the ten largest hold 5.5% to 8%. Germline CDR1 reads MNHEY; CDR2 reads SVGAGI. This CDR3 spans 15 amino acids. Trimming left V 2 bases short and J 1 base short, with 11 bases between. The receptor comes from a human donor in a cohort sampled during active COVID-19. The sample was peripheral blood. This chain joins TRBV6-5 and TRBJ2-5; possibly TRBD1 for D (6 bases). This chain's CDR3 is CASSYRGQTQETQYF. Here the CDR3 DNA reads TGTGCCAGCAGTTACCGTGGACAGACCCAAGAGACCCAGTACTTC.